This T cell receptor beta chain originates from a study of shared T cell receptors in the human thymus. Repertoires were generated with immunoSEQ multiplex PCR, while TCRdb's copy carries only in-frame clones and drops some. This table has some 700,000 clones, roughly 90% appearing once. Trimming removed 6 bases from V and 6 bases from J, with 15 bases in between. The V gene's germline CDR1 is LGHNA and CDR2 YNFKEQ. This CDR3 region has 13 residues. In addition, the sample was reused for a study of human thymus T cells.

Sequencing was carried out using thymocytes. The TCR was taken from a boy in the first two years of life with a congenital heart defect. This chain uses TRBV4-2 with TRBJ2-7; TRBD1 is a possible D gene (6 bases). The chain's CDR3 is CASRQGPTSEQYF. CDR3 sequence (DNA): TGTGCCAGCAGACAGGGCCCTACGAGCGAGCAGTACTTC.